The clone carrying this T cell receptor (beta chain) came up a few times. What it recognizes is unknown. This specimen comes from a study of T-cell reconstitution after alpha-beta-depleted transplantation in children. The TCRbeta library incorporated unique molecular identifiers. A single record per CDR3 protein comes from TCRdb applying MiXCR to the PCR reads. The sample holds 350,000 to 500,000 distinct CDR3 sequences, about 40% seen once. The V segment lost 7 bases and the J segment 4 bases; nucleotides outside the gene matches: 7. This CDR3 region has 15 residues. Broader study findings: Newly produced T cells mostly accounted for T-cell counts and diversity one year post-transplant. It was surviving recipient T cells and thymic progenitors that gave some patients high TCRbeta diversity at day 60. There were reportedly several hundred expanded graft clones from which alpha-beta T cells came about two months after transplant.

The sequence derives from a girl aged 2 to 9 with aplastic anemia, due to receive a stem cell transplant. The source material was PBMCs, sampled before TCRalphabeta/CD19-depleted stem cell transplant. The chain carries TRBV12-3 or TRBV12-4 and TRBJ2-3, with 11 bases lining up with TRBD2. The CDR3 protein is CASKPLAGGPDTQYF. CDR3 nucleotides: TGTGCCAGCAAACCTTTAGCGGGAGGGCCAGATACGCAGTATTTT.